These 16 T cell receptor beta chains were sequenced from one sample in a study of OX40 agonist ivuxolimab in advanced cancers. The protocol was immunoSEQ multiplex PCR, while the TCRdb copy is restricted to in-frame clones and leaves out a portion. This sample has roughly 70,000 clones, with 87% found just once. The material was CD4+ or CD8+ T cells sorted from blood, obtained in a trial of the OX40 agonist ivuxolimab. The receptors originated from an adult with an advanced solid tumor such as melanoma, head and neck, liver or kidney cancer.

There are a few counts of this clone. The junction does not match germline at one end; this may be a read error. CDR3 sequence: CATSMYWDTEAFF. CDR3 nucleotide sequence: TGTGCCACCAGCATGTACTGGGACACTGAAGCTTTCTTT. The chain is built from TRBV9 and TRBJ1-1, with D unresolved. The V gene's germline CDR1 is SGDLS and CDR2 YYNGEE. CDR3 size: 13 residues.

This chain uses TRBV2 with TRBJ1-1; 7 nucleotides agree with TRBD1. V was clipped by 5 bases and J by 1 base; unmatched bases: 4. This CDR3 has 14 residues. Looked up from germline, CDR1 is SNHLY and CDR2 is FYNNEI. CDR3 protein: CASSLQGWNTEAFF. DNA of the CDR3: TGTGCCAGCAGTCTACAGGGGTGGAACACTGAAGCTTTCTTT. The full variable domain, its missing parts supplied by reference TRBV2 and TRBJ1-1, is EPEVTQTPSHQVTQMGQEVILRCVPISNHLYFYWYRQILGQKVEFLVSFYNNEISEKSEIFDDQFSVERPDGSNFTLKIRSTKLEDSAMYFCASSLQGWNTEAFFGQGTRLTVV.

The V call is TRBV28, the J call TRBJ1-1, with D perhaps matching TRBD1 (6 bases). This CDR3 has 15 amino acids. Trimming took 5 bases from V and 1 from J, leaving 14 bases between them. Germline V gene lookup returns CDR1 MDHEN and CDR2 SYDVKM. The CDR3 spells CASSPGGQKNTEAFF. CDR3 DNA: TGTGCCAGCAGTCCCGGGGGACAAAAGAACACTGAAGCTTTCTTT. The full variable domain, with the rest looked up from reference TRBV28 and TRBJ1-1, is DVKVTQSSRYLVKRTGEKVFLECVQDMDHENMFWYRQDPGLGLRLIYFSYDVKMKEKGDIPEGYSVSREKKERFSLILESASTNQTSMYLCASSPGGQKNTEAFFGQGTRLTVV.

This rearrangement joins TRBV18 to TRBJ1-2, with no clear D. V was trimmed by 3 bases and J by 6 bases, leaving 11 bases between them. The CDR3 runs to 13 residues. The germline V gene has CDR1 KGHSH and CDR2 LQKENI. CDR3 region: CASSPPSADGYTF. The DNA of the CDR3 is TGTGCCAGCTCACCCCCCTCAGCTGATGGCTACACCTTC.

This chain connects TRBV5-6 to TRBJ2-5; D is unclear. The J call is doubtful: the DNA matches TRBJ2-7 better. Germline V lookup: CDR1 SGHDT, CDR2 YYEEEE. The CDR3 contains 13 residues. Written as DNA, the CDR3 is TGTGCCAGCAGTAAAGGGTATCCCTACGAGCAGTACTTC. Protein product: CASSKGYPYEQYF.

V usage is TRBV7-9 and J usage is TRBJ1-2, with D tentatively TRBD1 (5 bases). With 5 bases removed from V and 2 bases from J, the gap between germline ends came to 9 bases. Per the germline V gene, CDR1 is SEHNR and CDR2 is FQNEAQ (reference sequence). The CDR3 is 13 residues long. CDR3: CASSRDGNYGYTF. CDR3 nucleotide sequence: TGTGCCAGCAGCCGGGACGGGAACTATGGCTACACCTTC.

This clone was counted a single time. The chain recombines TRBV19 with TRBJ2-6, with 9 bases lining up with TRBD1. The ends lost 5 bases at V and 2 bases at J; junction bases unmatched: 16. The germline gives CDR1 LNHDA, CDR2 SQIVND (reference sequence). The CDR3 contains 20 residues. The CDR3: CASSSVPGQGRIAGANVLTF. CDR3 nucleotides: TGTGCCAGTAGTTCCGTTCCGGGACAGGGAAGGATAGCTGGGGCCAACGTCCTGACTTTC.

The genes are TRBV28 and TRBJ2-4; tentative D call: TRBD1 (6 bases). V lost 6 bases, J lost 3 bases, and 18 bases lay in between. The CDR3 length is 16 residues. From germline, CDR1 is MDHEN and CDR2 SYDVKM. CDR3 nucleotide sequence: TGTGCCAGCAGGCCGCCGACAGGCTCCCACAAAAACATTCAGTACTTC. Its protein is CASRPPTGSHKNIQYF.

The chain uses TRBV4-1 and TRBJ1-5; no clear D gene. The CDR3 loop spans 16 amino acids. Germline CDR1 is MGHRA and CDR2 is YSYEKL. V lost 3 bases and J lost 0, with 12 bases in between. The CDR3 DNA sequence: TGCGCCAGCAGCCAGGACGTGAGTAATAGCAATCAGCCCCAGCATTTT. It translates to CASSQDVSNSNQPQHF.

The rearrangement uses TRBV18 and TRBJ1-5; unclear D gene. The V end was cut by 2 bases, the J end by 5 bases, with 13 bases between. The CDR3 sequence is 15 residues long. Germline CDR1 KGHSH, CDR2 LQKENI. The CDR3, as DNA: TGTGCCAGCTCACCAAACTCTGCGGAAGATCAGCCCCAGCATTTT. It encodes CASSPNSAEDQPQHF. The full variable domain, in which reference TRBV18 and TRBJ1-5 provide the parts outside the CDR3, is NAGVMQNPRHLVRRRGQEARLRCSPMKGHSHVYWYRQLPEEGLKFMVYLQKENIIDESGMPKERFSAEFPKEGPSILRIQQVVRGDSAAYFCASSPNSAEDQPQHFGDGTRLSIL.

The chain combines TRBV2 with TRBJ2-5; 9 bases are shared with TRBD1. Germline loops: CDR1 SNHLY, CDR2 FYNNEI. The V segment lost 4 bases and the J segment 5 bases; nucleotides outside the gene matches: 5. CDR3 length equals 14 residues. The CDR3 nucleotides read TGTGCCAGCAGTGCGGACAGGGGCTCGGAGACCCAGTACTTC. Protein product: CASSADRGSETQYF.

In this sample, this clone turned up once. The chain uses TRBV9 and TRBJ1-2; D ambiguous. This CDR3 has 14 amino acids. Looked up from germline, CDR1 is SGDLS and CDR2 is YYNGEE. With 5 bases removed from V and 4 bases from J, the gap between germline ends came to 15 bases. The CDR3 sequence: CASSGLSPPYGYTF. CDR3 sequence (DNA): TGTGCCAGCAGTGGGTTAAGTCCTCCCTATGGCTACACCTTC.

This clone was observed a single time. CDR3 residues: CASSSYGLFGDEQFF. The DNA for the CDR3 is TGTGCCAGCAGTTCGTACGGACTGTTTGGGGATGAGCAGTTCTTC. The chain couples TRBV6-5 to TRBJ2-1; a weak D match, TRBD2 (5 bases). V was shortened by 4 bases and J by 8 bases, with 18 bases between the two germline ends. CDR3 length: 15 residues. Germline V lookup: CDR1 MNHEY, CDR2 SVGAGI.

The CDR3 nucleotides are TGTGCCAGCAGCTTAGTTTCGACAGCCTATGGCTACACCTTC. The encoded protein is CASSLVSTAYGYTF. The chain joins TRBV7-9 to TRBJ1-2; D might be TRBD1 (5 bases). V shed 1 base and J shed 4 bases, with 10 bases lying between them. The CDR3 spans 14 residues. Germline V gene sequence: CDR1 SEHNR, CDR2 FQNEAQ (reference sequence).

This clone was seen only a few times. The chain joins TRBV10-3 to TRBJ1-3; D unclear. Germline assignment: CDR1 ENHRY and CDR2 SYGVKD. With 4 bases removed from V and 0 bases from J, the gap between germline ends came to 4 bases. This CDR3 spans 13 amino acids. CDR3 residues: CAISVPSGNTIYF. The CDR3 DNA reads TGTGCCATCAGTGTACCCTCTGGAAACACCATATATTTT.

The chain recombines TRBV18 with TRBJ2-5; D gene uncertain. Looked up from germline, CDR1 is KGHSH and CDR2 is LQKENI. The CDR3 runs to 14 residues. The V end lost 0 bases, the J end lost 5 bases, and 10 bases lay between the germline ends. Here the CDR3 reads CASSPPAQMETQYF. The DNA for the CDR3 is TGTGCCAGCTCACCACCCGCCCAGATGGAGACCCAGTACTTC.